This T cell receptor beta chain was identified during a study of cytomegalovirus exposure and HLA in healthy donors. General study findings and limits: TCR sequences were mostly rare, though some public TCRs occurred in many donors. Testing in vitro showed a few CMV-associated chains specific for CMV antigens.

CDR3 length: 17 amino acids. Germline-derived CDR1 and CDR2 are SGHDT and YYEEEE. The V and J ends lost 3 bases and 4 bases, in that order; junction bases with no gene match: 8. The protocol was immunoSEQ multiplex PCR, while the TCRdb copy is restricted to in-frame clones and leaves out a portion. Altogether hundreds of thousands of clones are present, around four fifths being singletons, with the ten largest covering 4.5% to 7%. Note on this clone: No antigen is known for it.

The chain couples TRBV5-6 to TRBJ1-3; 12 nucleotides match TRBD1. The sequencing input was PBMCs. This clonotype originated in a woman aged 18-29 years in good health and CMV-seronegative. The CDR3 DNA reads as TGTGCCAGCAGCTCTCCGGGACAGGGGGCGCCCGGAAACACCATATATTTT. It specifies CASSSPGQGAPGNTIYF.